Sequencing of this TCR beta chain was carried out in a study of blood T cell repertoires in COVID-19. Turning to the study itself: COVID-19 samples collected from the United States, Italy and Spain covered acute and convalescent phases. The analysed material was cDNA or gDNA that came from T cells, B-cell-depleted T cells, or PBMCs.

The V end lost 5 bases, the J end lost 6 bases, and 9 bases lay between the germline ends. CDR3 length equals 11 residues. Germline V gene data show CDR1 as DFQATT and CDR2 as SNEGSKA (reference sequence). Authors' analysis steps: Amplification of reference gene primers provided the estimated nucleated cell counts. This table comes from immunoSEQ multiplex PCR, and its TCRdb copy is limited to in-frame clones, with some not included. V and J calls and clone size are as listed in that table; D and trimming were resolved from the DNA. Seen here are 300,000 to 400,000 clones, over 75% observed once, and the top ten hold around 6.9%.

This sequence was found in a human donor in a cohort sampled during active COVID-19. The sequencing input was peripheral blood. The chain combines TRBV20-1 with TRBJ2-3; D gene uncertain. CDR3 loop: CSAQSRDTQYF. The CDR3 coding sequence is TGCAGTGCTCAATCTCGGGATACGCAGTATTTT.